The T cell receptor (beta chain) under discussion was sequenced for a study of blood T cell repertoires in COVID-19. Using immunoSEQ multiplex PCR, the repertoire was profiled, and TCRdb retains in-frame clones only, with some absent. The profile shows some 150,000 clones, approximately 80% of them singletons. This CDR3 has 14 residues. Germline CDR1 and CDR2: WNHNN and SYGVQD (reference sequence). A note on this clone: One end of the junction varies from germline; a read error may be responsible.

Sample: peripheral blood. V usage is TRBV10-1 and J usage is TRBJ1-2; perhaps TRBD1 as D (5 bases). This clonotype was obtained from a woman aged 60-75 years with acute or convalescent COVID-19. In DNA form, the CDR3 reads TGCGCCCGCAGTGGGCCGGGGGTGAGAGATGGCTACACCTTC. Translated, it gives CARSGPGVRDGYTF.